This paragraph covers one T cell receptor beta chain sequence. This record comes from a study of identifying expanded T cells in peripheral blood. Collection occurred without any documented infections or immune events in donors. The table came from immunoSEQ multiplex PCR; TCRdb's copy has only in-frame clones and leaves some out. Here the sample spans about 110,000 clones, around 90% being singletons. Trimming pared 2 bases from V and 4 bases from J, leaving 7 bases between. CDR1 and CDR2 (germline): SGHKS, YYEKEE (reference sequence). This CDR3 is 13 amino acids long. This clonotype was obtained from a person aged 18 to 75 in good health. Input material: blood. The chain joins TRBV5-5 to TRBJ1-5; weak D call: TRBD1 (5 bases). The CDR3 region has the DNA TGTGCCAGCAGCTTACGGGGGAATCAGCCCCAGCATTTT. Its protein is CASSLRGNQPQHF. The full variable domain, completed using reference TRBV5-5 and TRBJ1-5, is DAGVTQSPTHLIKTRGQQVTLRCSPISGHKSVSWYQQVLGQGPQFIFQYYEKEERGRGNFPDRFSARQFPNYSSELNVNALLLGDSALYLCASSLRGNQPQHFGDGTRLSIL.